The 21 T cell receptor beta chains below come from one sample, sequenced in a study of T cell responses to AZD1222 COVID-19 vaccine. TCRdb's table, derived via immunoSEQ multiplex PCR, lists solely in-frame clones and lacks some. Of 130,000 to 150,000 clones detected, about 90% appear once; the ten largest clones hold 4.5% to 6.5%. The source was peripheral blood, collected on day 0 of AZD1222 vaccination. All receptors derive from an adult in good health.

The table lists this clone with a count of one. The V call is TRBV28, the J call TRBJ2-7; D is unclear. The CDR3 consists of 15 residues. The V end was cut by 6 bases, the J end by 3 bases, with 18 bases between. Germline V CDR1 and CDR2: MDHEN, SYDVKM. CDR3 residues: CASRETNRPSYEQYF. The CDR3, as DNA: TGTGCCAGCAGGGAAACTAACCGACCGAGCTACGAGCAGTACTTC.

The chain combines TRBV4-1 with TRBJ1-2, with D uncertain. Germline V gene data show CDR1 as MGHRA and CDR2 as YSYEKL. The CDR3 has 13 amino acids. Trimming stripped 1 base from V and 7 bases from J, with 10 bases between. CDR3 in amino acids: CASSQVPVRGYTF. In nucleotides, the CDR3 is TGCGCCAGCAGCCAAGTCCCGGTGCGTGGCTACACCTTC.

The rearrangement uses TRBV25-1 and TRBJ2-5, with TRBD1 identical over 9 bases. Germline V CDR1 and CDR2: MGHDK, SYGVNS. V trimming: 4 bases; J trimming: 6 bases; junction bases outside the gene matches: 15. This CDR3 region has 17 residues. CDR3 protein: CASSGGLGTGRSQTQYF. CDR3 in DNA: TGTGCCAGCAGTGGGGGGTTAGGGACAGGGAGGTCTCAGACCCAGTACTTC.

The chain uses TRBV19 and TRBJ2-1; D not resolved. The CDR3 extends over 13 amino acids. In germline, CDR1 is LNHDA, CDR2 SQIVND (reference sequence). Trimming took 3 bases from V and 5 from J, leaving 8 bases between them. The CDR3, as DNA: TGTGCCAGTAGTATGGACGGAGACAATGAGCAGTTCTTC. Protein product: CASSMDGDNEQFF.

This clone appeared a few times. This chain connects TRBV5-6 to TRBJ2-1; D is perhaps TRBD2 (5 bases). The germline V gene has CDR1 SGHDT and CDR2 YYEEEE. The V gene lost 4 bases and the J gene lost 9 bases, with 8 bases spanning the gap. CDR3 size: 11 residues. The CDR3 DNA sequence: TGTGCCAGCAGCATTACTAGTGAGCAGTTCTTC. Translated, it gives CASSITSEQFF.

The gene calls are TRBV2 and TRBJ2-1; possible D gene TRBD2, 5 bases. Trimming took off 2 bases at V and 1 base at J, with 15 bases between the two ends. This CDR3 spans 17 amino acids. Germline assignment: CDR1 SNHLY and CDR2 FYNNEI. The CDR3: CASSELSGSASYNEQFF. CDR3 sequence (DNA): TGTGCCAGCAGTGAATTGAGTGGGAGTGCTTCCTACAATGAGCAGTTCTTC.

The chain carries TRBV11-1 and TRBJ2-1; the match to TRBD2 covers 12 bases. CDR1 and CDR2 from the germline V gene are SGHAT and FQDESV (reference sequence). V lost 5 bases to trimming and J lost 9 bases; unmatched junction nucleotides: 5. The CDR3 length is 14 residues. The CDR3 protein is CASSPRLAGVEQFF. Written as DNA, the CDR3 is TGTGCCAGCAGCCCGAGACTAGCGGGAGTTGAGCAGTTCTTC.

CDR3 protein: CSVRGLGTDTQYF. CDR3 nucleotide sequence: TGCAGCGTTAGGGGATTGGGCACAGATACGCAGTATTTT. The gene calls are TRBV29-1 and TRBJ2-3; D perhaps matches TRBD1 (5 bases). CDR1 and CDR2 (germline): SQVTM, ANQGSEA. The CDR3 sequence is 13 residues long. V lost 5 bases to trimming and J lost 1 base, with 10 bases between them.

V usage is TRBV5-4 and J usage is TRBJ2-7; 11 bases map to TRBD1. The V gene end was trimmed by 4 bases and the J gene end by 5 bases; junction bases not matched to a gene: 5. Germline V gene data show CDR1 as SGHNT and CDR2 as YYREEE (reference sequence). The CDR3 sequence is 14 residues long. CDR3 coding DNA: TGTGCCAGCAGCCCGGGACAGGGGGTTAACGAGCAGTACTTC. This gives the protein CASSPGQGVNEQYF.

The CDR3 bases are TGTGCCAGCAGCGCACTGCGTGACAGGAGCCAGTTCTTC. Its translation: CASSALRDRSQFF. The chain links TRBV12-3 or TRBV12-4 to TRBJ2-1; the D gene is possibly TRBD1 (6 bases). The CDR3 is made up of 13 amino acids. Trimming cost V 6 bases and J 13 bases, with 19 bases left between them.

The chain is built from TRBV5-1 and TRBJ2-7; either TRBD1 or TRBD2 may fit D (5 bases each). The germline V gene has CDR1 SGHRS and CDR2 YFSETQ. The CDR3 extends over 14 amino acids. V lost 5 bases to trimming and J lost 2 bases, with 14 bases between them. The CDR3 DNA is TGCGCCAGCAGTCCCGGGACCCCAGCCTACGAGCAGTACTTC. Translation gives CASSPGTPAYEQYF.

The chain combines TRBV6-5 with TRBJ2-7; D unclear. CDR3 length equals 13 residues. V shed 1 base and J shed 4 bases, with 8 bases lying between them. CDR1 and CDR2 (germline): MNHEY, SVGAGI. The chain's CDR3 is CASSYFGEYEQYF. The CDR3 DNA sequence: TGTGCCAGCAGTTACTTCGGCGAGTACGAGCAGTACTTC.

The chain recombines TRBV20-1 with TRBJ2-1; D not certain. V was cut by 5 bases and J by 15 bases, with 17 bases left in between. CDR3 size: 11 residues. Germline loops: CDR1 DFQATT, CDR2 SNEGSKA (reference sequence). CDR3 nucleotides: TGCAGTGCTCGCCGGATCAATAGCCCGTTCTTC. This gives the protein CSARRINSPFF.

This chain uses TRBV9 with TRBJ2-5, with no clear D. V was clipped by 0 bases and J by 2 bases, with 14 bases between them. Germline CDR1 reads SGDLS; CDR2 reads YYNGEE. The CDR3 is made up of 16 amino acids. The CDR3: CASSVGGAPKQETQYF. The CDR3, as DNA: TGTGCCAGCAGCGTAGGCGGAGCCCCAAAACAAGAGACCCAGTACTTC. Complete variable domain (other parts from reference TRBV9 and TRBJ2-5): DSGVTQTPKHLITATGQRVTLRCSPRSGDLSVYWYQQSLDQGLQFLIQYYNGEERAKGNILERFSAQQFPDLHSELNLSSLELGDSALYFCASSVGGAPKQETQYFGPGTRLLVL.

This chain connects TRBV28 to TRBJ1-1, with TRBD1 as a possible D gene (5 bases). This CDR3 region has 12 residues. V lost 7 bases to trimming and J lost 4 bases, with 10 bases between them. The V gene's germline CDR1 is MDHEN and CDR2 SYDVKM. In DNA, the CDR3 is TGTGCCAGCACGACGGGGGGCACTGAAGCTTTCTTT. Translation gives CASTTGGTEAFF.

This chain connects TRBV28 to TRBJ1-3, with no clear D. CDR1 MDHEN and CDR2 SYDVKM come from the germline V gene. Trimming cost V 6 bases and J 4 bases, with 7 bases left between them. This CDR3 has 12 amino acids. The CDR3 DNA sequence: TGTGCCAGCAGCTTGCAAGGAAACACCATATATTTT. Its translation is CASSLQGNTIYF.

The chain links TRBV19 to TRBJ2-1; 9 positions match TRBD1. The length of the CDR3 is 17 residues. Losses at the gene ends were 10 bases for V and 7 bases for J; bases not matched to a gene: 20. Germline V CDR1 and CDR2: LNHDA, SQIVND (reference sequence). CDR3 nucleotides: TGTGCCACTCGCAGGTTGTTGACAGGGGGAGGATTGAATGAGCAGTTCTTC. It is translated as CATRRLLTGGGLNEQFF.

As DNA, the CDR3 is TGTGCCAGCAGCCCCCCGCGGGAGGGCGTCACAGATACGCAGTATTTT. Its translation is CASSPPREGVTDTQYF. The chain couples TRBV28 to TRBJ2-3; 9 nucleotides match TRBD2. This CDR3 region has 16 residues. V was pared by 6 bases and J by 2 bases, with 9 bases of the junction left unmatched. The germline CDR1 and CDR2 sequences are MDHEN and SYDVKM.

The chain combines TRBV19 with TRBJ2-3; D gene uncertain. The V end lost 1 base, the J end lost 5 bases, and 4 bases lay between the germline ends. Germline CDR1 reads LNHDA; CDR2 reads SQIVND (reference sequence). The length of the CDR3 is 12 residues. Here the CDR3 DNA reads TGTGCCAGTAGTATAGGTGTAGATACGCAGTATTTT. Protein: CASSIGVDTQYF.

CDR3 residues: CASSLVADRSYEQYF. In DNA form, the CDR3 reads TGTGCCAGCAGCTTAGTAGCGGATCGAAGCTACGAGCAGTACTTC. V gene TRBV7-2 combines with J gene TRBJ2-7; perhaps TRBD2 as D (6 bases). The germline V and J ends were trimmed by 1 base and 3 bases, with 13 bases remaining between them. Germline V gene lookup returns CDR1 SGHTA and CDR2 FQGNSA. CDR3 length: 15 amino acids.

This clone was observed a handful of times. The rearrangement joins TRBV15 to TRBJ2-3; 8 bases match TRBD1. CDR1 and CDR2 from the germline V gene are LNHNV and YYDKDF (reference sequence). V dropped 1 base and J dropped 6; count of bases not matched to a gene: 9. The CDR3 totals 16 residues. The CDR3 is CATSRGSGGAVDTQYF. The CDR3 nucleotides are TGTGCCACCAGCAGAGGTTCAGGGGGCGCAGTTGATACGCAGTATTTT.